The source of this TCR beta chain is a study of cytomegalovirus exposure and HLA in healthy donors. Overall study: Counted in an early data release were about 85 million unique TCRs from HLA-typed donors.

In the case of this clone: Its antigen is unknown.

This PCR relied on a set of 60 Vbeta primers and 13 Jbeta primers. The table came from immunoSEQ multiplex PCR; TCRdb's copy has only in-frame clones and leaves some out. The sample includes roughly 78,000 clones, 65% to 70% of them seen just once. Study-wide findings and caveats: While the bulk of TCR sequences proved rare, some public TCRs turned up in many donors.

The sample was PBMCs. This sequence originates from a man aged 35 to 55 in good health and CMV-seropositive.

CDR3 nucleotide sequence: TGTGCCAGCAGCGTCGACAGGGGGCGGGGCTACACCTTC. It translates to CASSVDRGRGYTF. The J gene is TRBJ1-2, the V gene TRBV5-6, with 10 bases lining up with TRBD1. Trimming cost V 4 bases and J 8 bases; bases outside gene matches: 5. The CDR3 has 13 residues. Germline V CDR1 and CDR2: SGHDT, YYEEEE.